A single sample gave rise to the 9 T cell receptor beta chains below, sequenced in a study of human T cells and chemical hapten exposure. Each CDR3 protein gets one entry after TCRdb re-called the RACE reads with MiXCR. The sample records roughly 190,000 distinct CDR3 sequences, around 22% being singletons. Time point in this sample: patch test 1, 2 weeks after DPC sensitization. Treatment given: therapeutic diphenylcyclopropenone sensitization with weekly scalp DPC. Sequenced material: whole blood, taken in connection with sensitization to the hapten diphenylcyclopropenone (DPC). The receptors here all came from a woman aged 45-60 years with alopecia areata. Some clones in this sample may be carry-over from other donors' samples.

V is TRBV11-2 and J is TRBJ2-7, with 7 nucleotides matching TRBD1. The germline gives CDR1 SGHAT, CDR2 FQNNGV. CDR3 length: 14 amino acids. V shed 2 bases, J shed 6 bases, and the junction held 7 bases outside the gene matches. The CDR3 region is CASSLRSGTAEQYF. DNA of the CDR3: TGTGCCAGCAGCTTAAGATCCGGGACAGCCGAGCAGTACTTC.

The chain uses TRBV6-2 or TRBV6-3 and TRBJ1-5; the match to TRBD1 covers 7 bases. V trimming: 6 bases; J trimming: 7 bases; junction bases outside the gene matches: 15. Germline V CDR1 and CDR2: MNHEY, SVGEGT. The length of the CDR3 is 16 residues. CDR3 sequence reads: CASRDPRPGGDQPQHF. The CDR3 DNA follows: TGTGCCAGCAGGGACCCTCGGCCAGGGGGAGACCAGCCCCAGCATTTT.

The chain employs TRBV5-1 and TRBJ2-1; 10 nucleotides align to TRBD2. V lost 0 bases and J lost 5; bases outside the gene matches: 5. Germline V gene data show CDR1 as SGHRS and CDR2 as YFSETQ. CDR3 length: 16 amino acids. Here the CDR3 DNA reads TGCGCCAGCAGCTTGGAACCTAGCGGGAGCAACAATGAGCAGTTCTTC. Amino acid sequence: CASSLEPSGSNNEQFF.

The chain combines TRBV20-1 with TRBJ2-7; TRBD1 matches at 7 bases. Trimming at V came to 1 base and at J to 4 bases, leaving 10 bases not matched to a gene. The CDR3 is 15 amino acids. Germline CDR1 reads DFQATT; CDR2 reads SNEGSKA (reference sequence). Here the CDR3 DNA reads TGCAGTGCTAGAGCCGCTTGGGGACAGCAATACGAGCAGTACTTC. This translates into CSARAAWGQQYEQYF.

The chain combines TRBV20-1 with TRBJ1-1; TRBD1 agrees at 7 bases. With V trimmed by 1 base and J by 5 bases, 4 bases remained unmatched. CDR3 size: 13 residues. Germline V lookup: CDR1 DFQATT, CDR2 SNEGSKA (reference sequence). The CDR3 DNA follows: TGCAGTGCTAGAGTAAACAGGGGAACTGAAGCTTTCTTT. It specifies CSARVNRGTEAFF.

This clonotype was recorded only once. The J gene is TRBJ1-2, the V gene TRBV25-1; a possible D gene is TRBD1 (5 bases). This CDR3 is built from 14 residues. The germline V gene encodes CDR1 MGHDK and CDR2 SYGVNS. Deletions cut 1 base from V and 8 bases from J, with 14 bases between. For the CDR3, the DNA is TGTGCCAGCAGTGAATCCGGCGGAGGGGTCGGCTACACCTTC. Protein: CASSESGGGVGYTF.

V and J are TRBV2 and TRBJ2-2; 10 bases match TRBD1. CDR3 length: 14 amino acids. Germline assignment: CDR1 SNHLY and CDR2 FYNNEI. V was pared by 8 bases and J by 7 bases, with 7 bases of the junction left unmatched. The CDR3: CASAWTGGNGELFF. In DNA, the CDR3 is TGTGCCAGCGCTTGGACAGGGGGAAACGGGGAGCTGTTTTTT.

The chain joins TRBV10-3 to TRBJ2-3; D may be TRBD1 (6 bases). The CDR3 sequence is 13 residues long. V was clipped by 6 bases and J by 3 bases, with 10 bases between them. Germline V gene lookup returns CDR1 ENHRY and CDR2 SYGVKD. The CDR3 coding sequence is TGTGCCATCAGGGGGGCAAGGACAGATACGCAGTATTTT. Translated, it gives CAIRGARTDTQYF.

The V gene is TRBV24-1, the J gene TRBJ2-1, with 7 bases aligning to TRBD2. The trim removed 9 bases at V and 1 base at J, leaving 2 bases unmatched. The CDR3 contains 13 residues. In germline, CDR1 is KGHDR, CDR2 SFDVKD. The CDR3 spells CATEAGSYNEQFF. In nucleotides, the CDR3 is TGTGCCACCGAAGCGGGATCCTACAATGAGCAGTTCTTC.